A selection of T cell receptor beta chains follows, all from one sample in a study of T cell responses to AZD1222 COVID-19 vaccine. Clones were sequenced by immunoSEQ multiplex PCR, and TCRdb holds only the in-frame ones, with some missing. This table holds about 140,000 clones, 75% to 95% found once. The specimen was peripheral blood, collected 28 days after the second dose of the MenACWY control vaccine. The receptors come from an adult who received the MenACWY meningococcal vaccine as a control. CDR3s include the opening cysteine and the closing phenylalanine or tryptophan. A D gene is named only where the DNA matches it firmly. A clone size is listed for some rows: how often the clone was seen (once, few, many), or a class if it is expanded.

TRBJ1-5,-,-,TRBV6-1,CASSEPIQPQHF,TGTGCCAGCAGTGAACCGATACAGCCCCAGCATTTT
TRBJ1-6,-,TRBD1,TRBV28,CASSSPPGQGENSPLHF,TGTGCCAGCAGTTCCCCACCCGGACAGGGTGAGAATTCACCCCTCCACTTT
TRBJ2-7,-,-,TRBV6-2/TRBV6-3,CASSYLLPEQYF,TGTGCCAGCAGTTACTTGCTCCCCGAGCAGTACTTC
TRBJ2-5,once,TRBD1,TRBV7-2,CASSLVGTGNNQETQYF,TGTGCCAGCAGCCTCGTCGGGACAGGGAACAACCAAGAGACCCAGTACTTC
TRBJ2-5,-,-,TRBV18,CASPHLGARETQYF,TGTGCCAGCCCGCACCTAGGGGCCCGGGAGACCCAGTACTTC
TRBJ1-4,-,-,TRBV2,CASSDALGAGEKLFF,TGTGCCAGCAGTGATGCTCTGGGGGCTGGAGAAAAACTGTTTTTT
TRBJ2-1,-,-,TRBV7-2,CASRVGGEANNEQFF,TGTGCCAGCAGAGTTGGGGGCGAGGCCAACAATGAGCAGTTCTTC
TRBJ1-5,few,TRBD1,TRBV28,CASSGTGGGNQPQHF,TGTGCCAGCAGTGGAACAGGGGGCGGCAATCAGCCCCAGCATTTT
TRBJ2-7,-,-,TRBV14,CASSLLRDYEQYF,TGTGCCAGCAGCCTCCTCCGGGACTACGAGCAGTACTTC
TRBJ1-1,-,-,TRBV11-3,CASSKRWGYPEAFF,TGTGCCAGCAGCAAGAGGTGGGGGTACCCTGAAGCTTTCTTT
TRBJ2-7,-,-,TRBV7-2,CASRGDSPYEQYF,TGTGCCAGCCGGGGGGACAGCCCCTACGAGCAGTACTTC
TRBJ1-5,-,-,TRBV25-1,CASSDRGGQPQHF,TGTGCCAGCAGTGATAGGGGTGGTCAGCCCCAGCATTTT
TRBJ1-1,-,-,TRBV4-1,CASSQEFPAGLAEAFF,TGCGCCAGCAGCCAAGAATTTCCGGCCGGATTGGCTGAAGCTTTCTTT
TRBJ2-5,-,TRBD1,TRBV6-2/TRBV6-3,CASSTSDRGQETQYF,TGTGCCAGCAGTACATCCGACAGGGGCCAAGAGACCCAGTACTTC
TRBJ1-4,-,-,TRBV5-1,CASSPENRGPNEKLFF,TGCGCCAGCAGTCCCGAAAATCGTGGACCAAATGAAAAACTGTTTTTT
TRBJ2-6,once,-,TRBV6-6,CASSSRVPGANVLTF,TGTGCCAGCAGTTCCAGGGTCCCTGGGGCCAACGTCCTGACTTTC
TRBJ1-2,-,-,TRBV5-5,CASSLVSTLASMGYTF,TGTGCCAGCAGCTTGGTTTCGACTCTCGCCTCCATGGGCTACACCTTC
TRBJ1-3,-,TRBD1,TRBV9,CASSVAPTGSGNTIYF,TGTGCCAGCAGCGTAGCCCCGACAGGGTCCGGAAACACCATATATTTT
TRBJ1-1,-,-,TRBV7-2,CASSQQGGNTEAFF,TGTGCCAGCAGCCAACAGGGTGGGAACACTGAAGCTTTCTTT
TRBJ2-2,-,TRBD1,TRBV9,CASSGRQGGIGELFF,TGTGCCAGCAGCGGACGACAGGGGGGGATCGGGGAGCTGTTTTTT
TRBJ1-6,-,TRBD1,TRBV3-1/TRBV3-2,CASSQGSPLTGFSSPLHF,TGTGCCAGCAGCCAAGGTTCCCCCTTGACAGGGTTTAGCTCACCCCTCCACTTT
TRBJ2-3,-,TRBD1,TRBV10-2,CASSFTGGTDTQYF,TGCGCCAGCAGTTTTACAGGGGGCACAGATACGCAGTATTTT
TRBJ1-2,-,TRBD1,TRBV6-5,CASSPGQGLGYTF,TGTGCCAGCAGCCCAGGACAGGGGCTAGGCTACACCTTC
TRBJ2-1,once,-,TRBV19,CASSIIRTEYNEQFF,TGTGCCAGTAGTATAATTCGGACGGAGTACAATGAGCAGTTCTTC
TRBJ2-1,-,-,TRBV28,CASSFRGRKGEQFF,TGTGCCAGCAGTTTTCGGGGGAGAAAAGGTGAGCAGTTCTTC
TRBJ2-7,-,-,TRBV5-1,CASSFSGLASYEQYF,TGCGCCAGCAGCTTCTCCGGGCTGGCCTCCTACGAGCAGTACTTC
TRBJ2-7,-,-,TRBV11-2,CASSPRLDASYEQYF,TGTGCCAGCAGCCCCCGCCTCGACGCCTCCTACGAGCAGTACTTC